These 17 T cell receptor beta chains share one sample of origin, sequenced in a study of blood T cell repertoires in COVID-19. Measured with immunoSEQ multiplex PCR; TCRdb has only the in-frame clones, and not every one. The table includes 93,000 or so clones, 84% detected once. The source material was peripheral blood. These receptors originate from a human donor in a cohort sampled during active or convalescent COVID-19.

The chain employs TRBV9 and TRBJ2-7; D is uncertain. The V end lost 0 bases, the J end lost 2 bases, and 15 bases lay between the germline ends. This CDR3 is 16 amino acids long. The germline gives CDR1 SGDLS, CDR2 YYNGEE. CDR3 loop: CASSVGPDAGTYEQYF. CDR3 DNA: TGTGCCAGCAGCGTAGGACCCGACGCAGGAACCTACGAGCAGTACTTC.

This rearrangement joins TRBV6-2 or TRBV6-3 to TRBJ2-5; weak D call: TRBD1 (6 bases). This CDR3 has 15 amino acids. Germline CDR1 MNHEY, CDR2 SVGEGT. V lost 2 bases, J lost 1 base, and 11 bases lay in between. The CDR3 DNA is TGTGCCAGCAGTTACGAGACAGGTCTCCAAGAGACCCAGTACTTC. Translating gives CASSYETGLQETQYF.

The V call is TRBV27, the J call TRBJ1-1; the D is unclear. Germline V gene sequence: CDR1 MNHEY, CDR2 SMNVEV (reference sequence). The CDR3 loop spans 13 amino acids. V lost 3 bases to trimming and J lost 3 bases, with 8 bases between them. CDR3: CASSFWRDTEAFF. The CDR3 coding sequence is TGTGCCAGCAGTTTTTGGAGAGACACTGAAGCTTTCTTT.

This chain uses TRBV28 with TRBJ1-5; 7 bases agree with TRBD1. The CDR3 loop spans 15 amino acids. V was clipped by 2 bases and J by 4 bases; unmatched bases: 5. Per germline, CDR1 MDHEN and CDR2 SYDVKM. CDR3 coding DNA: TGTGCCAGCAGTTTAGGGGGACAGTTGAATCAGCCCCAGCATTTT. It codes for CASSLGGQLNQPQHF.

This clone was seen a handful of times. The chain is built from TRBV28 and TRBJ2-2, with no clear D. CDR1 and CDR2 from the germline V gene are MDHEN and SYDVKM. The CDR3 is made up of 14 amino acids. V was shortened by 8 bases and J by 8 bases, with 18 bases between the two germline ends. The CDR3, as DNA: TGTGCCAGCTACCGAACTATGGCTAGGGGGGAGCTGTTTTTT. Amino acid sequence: CASYRTMARGELFF.

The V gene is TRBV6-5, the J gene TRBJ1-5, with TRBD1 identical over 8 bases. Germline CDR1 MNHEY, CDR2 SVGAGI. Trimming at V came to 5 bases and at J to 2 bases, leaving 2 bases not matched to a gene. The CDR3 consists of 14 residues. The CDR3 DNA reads TGTGCCAGCAGTACAGGGGGAGGCAATCAGCCCCAGCATTTT. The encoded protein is CASSTGGGNQPQHF.

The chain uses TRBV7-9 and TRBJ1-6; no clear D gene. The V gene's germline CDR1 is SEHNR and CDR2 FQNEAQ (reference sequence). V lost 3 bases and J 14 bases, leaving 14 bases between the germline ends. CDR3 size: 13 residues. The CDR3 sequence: CASSFGSAPSLHF. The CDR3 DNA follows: TGTGCCAGCAGCTTCGGGTCGGCGCCCTCCCTCCACTTT.

The CDR3 sequence: CAISEAVADNEQFF. The CDR3 DNA reads TGTGCCATCAGTGAGGCGGTGGCGGACAATGAGCAGTTCTTC. V gene TRBV10-3 combines with J gene TRBJ2-1; D call uncertain. The CDR3 sequence is 14 residues long. CDR1 is ENHRY and CDR2 is SYGVKD in the germline V gene. V lost 2 bases and J 5 bases, leaving 10 bases between the germline ends.

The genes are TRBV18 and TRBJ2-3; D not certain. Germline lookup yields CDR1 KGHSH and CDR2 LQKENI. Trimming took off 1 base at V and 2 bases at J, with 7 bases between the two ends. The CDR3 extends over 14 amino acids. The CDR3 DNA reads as TGTGCCAGCTCACCACGGCCTGACACAGATACGCAGTATTTT. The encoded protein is CASSPRPDTDTQYF.

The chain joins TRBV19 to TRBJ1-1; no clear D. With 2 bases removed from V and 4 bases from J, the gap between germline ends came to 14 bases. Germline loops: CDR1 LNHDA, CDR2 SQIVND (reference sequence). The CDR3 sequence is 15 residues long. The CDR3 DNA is TGTGCCAGTAGTATACCCTCCGCCAGGCCCACTGAAGCTTTCTTT. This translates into CASSIPSARPTEAFF. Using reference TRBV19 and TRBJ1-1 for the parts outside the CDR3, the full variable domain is DGGITQSPKYLFRKEGQNVTLSCEQNLNHDAMYWYRQDPGQGLRLIYYSQIVNDFQKGDIAEGYSVSREKKESFPLTVTSAQKNPTAFYLCASSIPSARPTEAFFGQGTRLTVV.

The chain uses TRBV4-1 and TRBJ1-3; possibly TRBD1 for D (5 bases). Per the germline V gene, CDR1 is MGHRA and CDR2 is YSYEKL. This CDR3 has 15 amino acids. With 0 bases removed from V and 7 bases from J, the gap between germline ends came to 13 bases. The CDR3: CASSQDLGQWNTIYF. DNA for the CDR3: TGCGCCAGCAGCCAAGATCTGGGGCAGTGGAACACCATATATTTT.

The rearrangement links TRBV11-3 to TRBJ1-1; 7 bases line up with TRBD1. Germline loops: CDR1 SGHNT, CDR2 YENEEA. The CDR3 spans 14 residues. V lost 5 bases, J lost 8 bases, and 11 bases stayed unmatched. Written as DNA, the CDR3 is TGTGCCAGCAGCCCGCGGGGACAGCTATTAGAAGCTTTCTTT. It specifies CASSPRGQLLEAFF.

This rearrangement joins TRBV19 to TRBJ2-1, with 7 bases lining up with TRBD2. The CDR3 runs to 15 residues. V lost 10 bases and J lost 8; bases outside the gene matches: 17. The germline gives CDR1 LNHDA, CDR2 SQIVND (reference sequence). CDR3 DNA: TGTGCCACCCAAGAAGTGGGGGGAGGGGCGGATGAGCAGTTCTTC. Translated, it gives CATQEVGGGADEQFF.

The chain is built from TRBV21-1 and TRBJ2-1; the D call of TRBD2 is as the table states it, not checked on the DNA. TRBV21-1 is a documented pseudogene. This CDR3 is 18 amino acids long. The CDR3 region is CATAGIAGVGPDNNEQFF. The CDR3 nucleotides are TGTGCCACTGCGGGGATAGCGGGGGTCGGACCGGATAACAATGAGCAGTTCTTC.

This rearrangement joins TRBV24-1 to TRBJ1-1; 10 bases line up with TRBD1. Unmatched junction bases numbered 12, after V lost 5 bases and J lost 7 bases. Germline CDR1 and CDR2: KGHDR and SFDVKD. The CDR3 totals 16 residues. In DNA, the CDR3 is TGTGCCACCAGTGGCCCGACAAGGACAGGGGGAAATGAAGCTTTCTTT. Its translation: CATSGPTRTGGNEAFF.

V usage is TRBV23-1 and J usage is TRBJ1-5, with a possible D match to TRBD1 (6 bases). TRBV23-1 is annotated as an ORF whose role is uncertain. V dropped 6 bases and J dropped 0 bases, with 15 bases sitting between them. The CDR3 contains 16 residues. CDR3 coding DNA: TGCGCCAGCAGCGATCCGGGACACATTAGCAATCAGCCCCAGCATTTT. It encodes CASSDPGHISNQPQHF.

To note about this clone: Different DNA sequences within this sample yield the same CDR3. CDR3 loop: CASSPGGFQETQYF. DNA for the CDR3: TGTGCCAGCAGTCCAGGGGGCTTCCAAGAGACCCAGTACTTC. The rearrangement uses TRBV27 and TRBJ2-5; 8 positions match TRBD1. J gave up 1 base and V 5 bases, and 3 bases lay outside the gene matches. Germline V gene lookup returns CDR1 MNHEY and CDR2 SMNVEV (reference sequence). The CDR3 contains 14 residues.